These 29 T cell receptor beta chains were sequenced from one sample in a study of T cell responses to AZD1222 COVID-19 vaccine. The table came from immunoSEQ multiplex PCR; TCRdb's copy has only in-frame clones and leaves some out. Of 150,000 to 200,000 clones listed, 85% to 95% are singletons. Sequenced material: peripheral blood, taken on day 0 of AZD1222 vaccination. These receptors were taken from an adult in good health.

The rearrangement uses TRBV4-2 and TRBJ2-7; no clear D gene. CDR1 and CDR2 from the germline V gene are LGHNA and YNFKEQ. Between the trimmed V and J ends, which lost 0 bases and 1 base, there was a span of 10 bases. The length of the CDR3 is 15 residues. In DNA form, the CDR3 reads TGTGCCAGCAGCCAAGAGCAGGCAGGTTCCTACGAGCAGTACTTC. Translating gives CASSQEQAGSYEQYF.

The chain recombines TRBV30 with TRBJ2-4; D may be TRBD2 (5 bases). Germline V gives CDR1 GTSNPN, CDR2 SVGIG (reference sequence). The V end was cut by 5 bases, the J end by 0 bases, with 14 bases between. The CDR3 consists of 15 residues. CDR3 DNA sequence: TGTGCCTGGGAGGAGGCTAGCCGAGCCAAAAACATTCAGTACTTC. Translating it yields CAWEEASRAKNIQYF.

V usage is TRBV5-1 and J usage is TRBJ1-2; TRBD1 agrees at 7 bases. Per the germline V gene, CDR1 is SGHRS and CDR2 is YFSETQ. The V gene end was trimmed by 2 bases and the J gene end by 2 bases; junction bases not matched to a gene: 6. The CDR3 contains 15 residues. DNA for the CDR3: TGCGCCAGCAGCTTAGGACAGGTCTTAAACTATGGCTACACCTTC. It encodes CASSLGQVLNYGYTF.

The chain uses TRBV24-1 and TRBJ1-1; weak D call: TRBD1 (5 bases). V was cut by 8 bases and J by 4 bases, with 10 bases left in between. CDR1 and CDR2 from the germline V gene are KGHDR and SFDVKD. The CDR3 is 12 residues long. In DNA form, the CDR3 reads TGTGCCACCACAGGGATGGGCACTGAAGCTTTCTTT. It specifies CATTGMGTEAFF.

The chain is built from TRBV30 and TRBJ1-6; D is possibly TRBD1 (5 bases). Trimming took 0 bases from V and 9 from J, leaving 12 bases between them. The CDR3 is 14 amino acids. Germline V gene sequence: CDR1 GTSNPN, CDR2 SVGIG (reference sequence). In DNA, the CDR3 is TGTGCCTGGAGTGTCGTCCAGGGTGGTTCACCCCTCCACTTT. Amino acids: CAWSVVQGGSPLHF.

The genes are TRBV5-1 and TRBJ1-3; no definite D call. The CDR3 extends over 17 amino acids. The germline V gene encodes CDR1 SGHRS and CDR2 YFSETQ. The V end lost 0 bases, the J end lost 2 bases, and 15 bases lay between the germline ends. The CDR3 sequence: CASSLASEGGPGNTIYF. CDR3 bases: TGCGCCAGCAGCTTGGCTTCCGAAGGCGGGCCTGGAAACACCATATATTTT.

The rearrangement uses TRBV6-1 and TRBJ2-2; D ambiguous. CDR1 and CDR2 from the germline V gene are MNHNS and SASEGT. This CDR3 has 14 residues. Trimming took off 0 bases at V and 6 bases at J, with 8 bases between the two ends. The CDR3 DNA is TGTGCCAGCAGTGAAGCAGGGTGGGCCGGGGAGCTGTTTTTT. Its translation is CASSEAGWAGELFF.

The chain employs TRBV2 and TRBJ2-1, with 10 positions matching TRBD2. The CDR3 extends over 14 amino acids. From germline, CDR1 is SNHLY and CDR2 FYNNEI. V gave up 3 bases and J gave up 7 bases; unmatched junction bases: 3. CDR3 sequence reads: CASSDSSGSNEQFF. The CDR3 DNA follows: TGTGCCAGCAGTGATTCTAGCGGGAGTAATGAGCAGTTCTTC.

The rearrangement joins TRBV9 to TRBJ1-1; D remains ambiguous. The length of the CDR3 is 13 residues. CDR1 is SGDLS, CDR2 YYNGEE, per germline. Trimming cost V 0 bases and J 0 bases, with 3 bases left between them. The CDR3 coding sequence is TGTGCCAGCAGCGTAGAGGTGAACACTGAAGCTTTCTTT. This codes for CASSVEVNTEAFF. The entire variable domain, with the rest obtained from reference TRBV9 and TRBJ1-1, is as follows: DSGVTQTPKHLITATGQRVTLRCSPRSGDLSVYWYQQSLDQGLQFLIQYYNGEERAKGNILERFSAQQFPDLHSELNLSSLELGDSALYFCASSVEVNTEAFFGQGTRLTVV.

V gene TRBV7-9 combines with J gene TRBJ1-3; TRBD1 agrees at 7 bases. V gave up 2 bases and J gave up 2 bases; unmatched junction bases: 9. The CDR3 spans 17 residues. Germline lookup yields CDR1 SEHNR and CDR2 FQNEAQ (reference sequence). The CDR3 sequence is CASSLPGQADAGNTIYF. The CDR3 DNA is TGTGCCAGCAGCTTACCCGGACAGGCGGATGCTGGAAACACCATATATTTT.

The genes are TRBV21-1 and TRBJ1-1; the D call of TRBD1 is as the table states it, not checked on the DNA. TRBV21-1 represents a pseudogene. CDR3 size: 14 residues. The CDR3 is CASSFGTANTEAFF. CDR3 DNA sequence: TGTGCCAGCAGCTTTGGGACAGCGAACACTGAAGCTTTCTTT.

The gene calls are TRBV20-1 and TRBJ2-1; TRBD1 might be the D (6 bases). Germline-derived CDR1 and CDR2 are DFQATT and SNEGSKA (reference sequence). The V end lost 3 bases, the J end lost 0 bases, and 15 bases lay between the germline ends. The CDR3 sequence is 16 residues long. CDR3 amino acids: CSASWNSDSSYNEQFF. CDR3 bases: TGCAGTGCTAGTTGGAATTCGGACAGCTCCTACAATGAGCAGTTCTTC.

The chain links TRBV4-1 to TRBJ1-4; no clear D. CDR3 length: 17 residues. CDR1 is MGHRA and CDR2 is YSYEKL in the germline V gene. Deletions cut 0 bases from V and 6 bases from J, with 17 bases between. CDR3 DNA sequence: TGCGCCAGCAGCCAAGATCCGGGAGCCCAACGTTATGAAAAACTGTTTTTT. Amino acid sequence: CASSQDPGAQRYEKLFF.

The rearrangement links TRBV29-1 to TRBJ1-1, with D maybe TRBD1 (5 bases). The CDR3 has 14 amino acids. Germline V CDR1 and CDR2: SQVTM, ANQGSEA. The V gene lost 5 bases and the J gene lost 0 bases, with 13 bases spanning the gap. CDR3 bases: TGCAGCGTTCGAAAACAGGTCATGAACACTGAAGCTTTCTTT. Translation gives CSVRKQVMNTEAFF.

This clone was observed a single time. This chain links TRBV10-3 with TRBJ2-3; 7 positions agree with TRBD1. The germline V gene encodes CDR1 ENHRY and CDR2 SYGVKD. CDR3 length equals 15 residues. Trimming removed 7 bases from V and 0 bases from J; junction bases left unmatched: 7. The CDR3 protein is CAINNRGSSTDTQYF. Written as DNA, the CDR3 is TGTGCCATCAACAACAGGGGATCGAGCACAGATACGCAGTATTTT.

The chain recombines TRBV5-1 with TRBJ1-1; D uncertain. Germline V CDR1 and CDR2: SGHRS, YFSETQ. Trimming pared 1 base from V and 6 bases from J, leaving 10 bases between. CDR3 length: 13 residues. The CDR3 bases are TGCGCCAGCAGCTTGCAGAGACCCTCTGAAGCTTTCTTT. Protein sequence: CASSLQRPSEAFF.

The chain is built from TRBV7-9 and TRBJ2-3, with unresolved D. CDR3 length equals 15 residues. The ends were cut back, 0 bases at V and 6 bases at J, with 13 bases in the middle. In germline, CDR1 is SEHNR, CDR2 FQNEAQ (reference sequence). As DNA, the CDR3 is TGTGCCAGCAGCTTAGCCCTGACTGGGTCGGATACGCAGTATTTT. Protein: CASSLALTGSDTQYF.

The chain links TRBV12-3 or TRBV12-4 to TRBJ1-1; D gene unclear. V lost 7 bases and J lost 1, with 7 bases in between. This CDR3 contains 12 residues. The CDR3 loop is CASTPGNTEAFF. The CDR3 DNA reads as TGTGCCAGCACCCCAGGGAACACTGAAGCTTTCTTT.

This clone was observed once. The chain combines TRBV28 with TRBJ2-3, with TRBD1 matching 10 bases. The CDR3 totals 14 residues. V was pared by 6 bases and J by 3 bases, with 3 bases of the junction left unmatched. Germline V CDR1 and CDR2: MDHEN, SYDVKM. This CDR3 reads CASRPGQGTDTQYF. As DNA, the CDR3 is TGTGCCAGCAGGCCGGGACAGGGGACAGATACGCAGTATTTT.

This clone was observed a handful of times. The chain combines TRBV18 with TRBJ2-7; D not resolved. The CDR3 totals 16 residues. V lost 1 base and J 0 bases, leaving 13 bases between the germline ends. Germline-derived CDR1 and CDR2 are KGHSH and LQKENI. The CDR3 DNA sequence: TGTGCCAGCTCACCACAAAGGGTCCTAGGCTCCTACGAGCAGTACTTC. Residues: CASSPQRVLGSYEQYF.

CDR3 nucleotides: TGTGCCACCAGCAAAGGGAACCGCGAGCAGTACTTC. Protein product: CATSKGNREQYF. V is TRBV15 and J is TRBJ2-7; D is undetermined. From germline, CDR1 is LNHNV and CDR2 YYDKDF (reference sequence). V was shortened by 4 bases and J by 6 bases, with 10 bases between the two germline ends. CDR3 length: 12 amino acids.

The chain combines TRBV7-9 with TRBJ1-1; D gene ambiguous. V lost 6 bases, J lost 11 bases, and 22 bases lay in between. This CDR3 has 14 residues. From germline, CDR1 is SEHNR and CDR2 FQNEAQ (reference sequence). DNA of the CDR3: TGTGCCAGCAGTCCTAGACCAGAATCGCCGATTGCTTTCTTT. It encodes CASSPRPESPIAFF.

The J gene is TRBJ1-4, the V gene TRBV28, with a possible D match to TRBD1 (6 bases). The V end was cut by 4 bases, the J end by 8 bases, with 17 bases between. Germline loops: CDR1 MDHEN, CDR2 SYDVKM. The CDR3 loop spans 15 amino acids. The CDR3 reads CASSSGAQGGEKLFF. In DNA form, the CDR3 reads TGTGCCAGCAGTTCGGGGGCCCAGGGCGGGGAAAAACTGTTTTTT.

This chain uses TRBV11-3 with TRBJ2-3, with 14 bases matching TRBD2. The junction had 4 bases not matched to a gene; V was cut back by 5 bases and J by 3 bases. CDR3 length: 16 residues. The germline CDR1 and CDR2 sequences are SGHNT and YENEEA. The CDR3 reads CASSPWTSGGTDTQYF. The CDR3 bases are TGTGCCAGCAGCCCCTGGACTAGCGGGGGGACAGATACGCAGTATTTT. Full variable domain (rest looked up from reference TRBV11-3 and TRBJ2-3): EAGVVQSPRYKIIEKKQPVAFWCNPISGHNTLYWYLQNLGQGPELLIRYENEEAVDDSQLPKDRFSAERLKGVDSTLKIQPAELGDSAVYLCASSPWTSGGTDTQYFGPGTRLTVL.

This rearrangement joins TRBV3-1 (or the pseudogene TRBV3-2) to TRBJ2-1; no firm D call. This CDR3 has 17 amino acids. V was shortened by 0 bases and J by 6 bases, with 18 bases between the two germline ends. Germline V CDR1 and CDR2: LGHDT, YNNKEL (reference sequence). In DNA, the CDR3 is TGTGCCAGCAGCCAAGACAACGGAAACCCTTACTTCAATGAGCAGTTCTTC. Protein sequence: CASSQDNGNPYFNEQFF.

The rearrangement links TRBV7-9 to TRBJ1-5, with a tentative D call TRBD1 (6 bases). Germline V gives CDR1 SEHNR, CDR2 FQNEAQ (reference sequence). The CDR3 length is 16 residues. V shed 4 bases and J shed 2 bases, with 15 bases lying between them. CDR3 loop: CASSSTGSIGNQPQHF. CDR3 DNA: TGTGCCAGCAGCTCCACAGGGAGCATTGGCAATCAGCCCCAGCATTTT.

This chain joins TRBV5-4 and TRBJ1-1; D uncertain. The germline V gene has CDR1 SGHNT and CDR2 YYREEE (reference sequence). This CDR3 is built from 11 residues. V was cut by 6 bases and J by 1 base, with 4 bases left in between. Here the CDR3 reads CASIGNTEAFF. The DNA of the CDR3 is TGTGCCAGCATTGGGAACACTGAAGCTTTCTTT.

This clone was recorded once. The chain links TRBV30 to TRBJ1-6, with D maybe TRBD1 (6 bases). The CDR3 length is 16 residues. Germline CDR1 GTSNPN, CDR2 SVGIG (reference sequence). Deletions cut 2 bases from V and 5 bases from J, with 16 bases between. This CDR3 is CAWSSLGGADNSPLHF. The DNA of the CDR3 is TGTGCCTGGAGTTCGCTTGGGGGCGCAGATAATTCACCCCTCCACTTT.

This sequence joins TRBV7-9 and TRBJ1-6; D unresolved. Germline CDR1 is SEHNR and CDR2 is FQNEAQ (reference sequence). V was trimmed by 1 base and J by 9 bases, leaving 10 bases between them. This CDR3 region has 14 residues. The CDR3 DNA reads TGTGCCAGCAGCTTAGACGGTTCGACTTCACCCCTCCACTTT. Protein product: CASSLDGSTSPLHF.